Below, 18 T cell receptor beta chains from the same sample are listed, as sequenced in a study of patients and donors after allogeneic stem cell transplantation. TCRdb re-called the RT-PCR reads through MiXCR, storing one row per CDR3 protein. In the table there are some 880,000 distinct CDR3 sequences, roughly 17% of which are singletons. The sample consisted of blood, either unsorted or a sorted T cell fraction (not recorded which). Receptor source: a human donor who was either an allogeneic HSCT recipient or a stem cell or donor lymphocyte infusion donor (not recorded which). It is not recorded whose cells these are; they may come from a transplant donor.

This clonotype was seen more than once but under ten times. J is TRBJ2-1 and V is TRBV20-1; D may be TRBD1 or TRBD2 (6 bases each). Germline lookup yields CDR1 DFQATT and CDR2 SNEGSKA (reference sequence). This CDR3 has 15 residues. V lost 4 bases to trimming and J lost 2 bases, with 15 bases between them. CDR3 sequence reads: CSAMGAGMTYNEQFF. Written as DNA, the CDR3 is TGCAGTGCTATGGGGGCGGGAATGACCTACAATGAGCAGTTCTTC.

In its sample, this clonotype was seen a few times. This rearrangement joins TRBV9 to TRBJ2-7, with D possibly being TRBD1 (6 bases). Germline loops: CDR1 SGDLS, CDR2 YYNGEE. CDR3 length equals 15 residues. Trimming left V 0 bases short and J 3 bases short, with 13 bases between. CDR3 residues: CASSVEALGGYEQYF. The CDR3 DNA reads TGTGCCAGCAGCGTAGAGGCCCTAGGGGGCTACGAGCAGTACTTC. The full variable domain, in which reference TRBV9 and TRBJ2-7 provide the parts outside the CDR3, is DSGVTQTPKHLITATGQRVTLRCSPRSGDLSVYWYQQSLDQGLQFLIQYYNGEERAKGNILERFSAQQFPDLHSELNLSSLELGDSALYFCASSVEALGGYEQYFGPGTRLTVT.

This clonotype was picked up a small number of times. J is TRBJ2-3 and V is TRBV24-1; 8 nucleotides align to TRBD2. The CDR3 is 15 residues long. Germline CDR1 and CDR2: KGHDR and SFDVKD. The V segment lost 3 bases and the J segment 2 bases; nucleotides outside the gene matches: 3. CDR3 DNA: TGTGCCACCAGTGATGTCGGGGGGGTCACAGATACGCAGTATTTT. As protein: CATSDVGGVTDTQYF.

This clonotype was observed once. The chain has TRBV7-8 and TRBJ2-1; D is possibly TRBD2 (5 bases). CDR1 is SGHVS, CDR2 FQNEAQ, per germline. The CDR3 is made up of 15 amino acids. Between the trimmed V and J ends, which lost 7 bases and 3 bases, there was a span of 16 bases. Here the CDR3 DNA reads TGTGCCAGCACCGAAGTACTAGACTTCTACAATGAGCAGTTCTTC. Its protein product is CASTEVLDFYNEQFF.

The CDR3 sequence: CASSLKGSTYGYTF. The CDR3 DNA reads TGTGCCAGCAGTTTAAAAGGGTCGACCTATGGCTACACCTTC. The V gene is TRBV27, the J gene TRBJ1-2; D gene unclear. The germline gives CDR1 MNHEY, CDR2 SMNVEV (reference sequence). Trimming shortened V by 2 bases and J by 4 bases, and 11 bases separated the two germline ends. This CDR3 spans 14 amino acids.

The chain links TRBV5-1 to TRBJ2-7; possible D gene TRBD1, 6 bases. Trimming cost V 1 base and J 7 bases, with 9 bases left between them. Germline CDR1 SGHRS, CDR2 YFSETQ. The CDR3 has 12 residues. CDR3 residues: CASSLTGPEQYF. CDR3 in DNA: TGCGCCAGCAGCTTGACAGGGCCTGAGCAGTACTTC.

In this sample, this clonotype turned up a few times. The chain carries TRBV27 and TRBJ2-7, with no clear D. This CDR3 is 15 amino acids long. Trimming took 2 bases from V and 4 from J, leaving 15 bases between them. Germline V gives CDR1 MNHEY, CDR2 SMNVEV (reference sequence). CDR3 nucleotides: TGTGCCAGCAGTTTAATGCAGACCCAAATTTACGAGCAGTACTTC. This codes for CASSLMQTQIYEQYF.

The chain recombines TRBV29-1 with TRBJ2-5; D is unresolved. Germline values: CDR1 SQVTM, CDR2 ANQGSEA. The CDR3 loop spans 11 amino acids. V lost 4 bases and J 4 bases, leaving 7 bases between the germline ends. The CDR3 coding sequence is TGCAGCGTTGGGACCCTAGAGACCCAGTACTTC. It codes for CSVGTLETQYF.

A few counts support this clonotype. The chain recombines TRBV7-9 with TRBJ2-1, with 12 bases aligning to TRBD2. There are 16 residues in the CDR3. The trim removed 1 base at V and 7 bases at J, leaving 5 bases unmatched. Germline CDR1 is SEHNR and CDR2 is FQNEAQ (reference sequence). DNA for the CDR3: TGTGCCAGCAGCTTAGTAGCGACTAGCGGGGGAAATGAGCAGTTCTTC. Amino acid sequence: CASSLVATSGGNEQFF.

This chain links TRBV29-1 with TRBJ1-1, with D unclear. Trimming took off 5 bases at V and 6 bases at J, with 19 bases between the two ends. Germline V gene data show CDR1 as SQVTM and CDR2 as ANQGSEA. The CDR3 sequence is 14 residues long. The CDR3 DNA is TGCAGCGTTTTGCCTACCATCAGCGGCTCTGAAGCTTTCTTT. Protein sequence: CSVLPTISGSEAFF.

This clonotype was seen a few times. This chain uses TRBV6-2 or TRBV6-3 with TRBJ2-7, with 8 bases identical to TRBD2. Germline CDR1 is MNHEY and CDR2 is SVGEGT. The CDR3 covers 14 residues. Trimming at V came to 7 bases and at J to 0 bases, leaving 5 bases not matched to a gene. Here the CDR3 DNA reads TGTGCCAGCACCTACAGCGGGGGCTCCTACGAGCAGTACTTC. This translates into CASTYSGGSYEQYF.

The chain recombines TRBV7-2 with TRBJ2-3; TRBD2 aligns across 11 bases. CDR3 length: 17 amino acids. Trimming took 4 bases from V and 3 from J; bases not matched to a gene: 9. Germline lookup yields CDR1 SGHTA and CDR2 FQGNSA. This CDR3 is CASSSRGLAGSTDTQYF. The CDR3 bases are TGTGCCAGCAGCTCCCGAGGACTAGCGGGTTCTACAGATACGCAGTATTTT.

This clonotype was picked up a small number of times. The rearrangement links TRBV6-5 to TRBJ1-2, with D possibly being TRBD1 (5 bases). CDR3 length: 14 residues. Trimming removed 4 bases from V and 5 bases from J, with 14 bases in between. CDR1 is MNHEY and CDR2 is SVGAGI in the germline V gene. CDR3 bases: TGTGCCAGCAGTTCTCCCGGGACGTCGTATGGCTACACCTTC. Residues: CASSSPGTSYGYTF.

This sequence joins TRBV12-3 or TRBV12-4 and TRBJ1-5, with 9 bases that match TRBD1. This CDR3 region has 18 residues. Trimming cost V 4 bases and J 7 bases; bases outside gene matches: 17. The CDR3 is CASSYWGPGTGRVQPQHF. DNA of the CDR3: TGTGCCAGCAGTTATTGGGGTCCCGGGACAGGGAGGGTCCAGCCCCAGCATTTT.

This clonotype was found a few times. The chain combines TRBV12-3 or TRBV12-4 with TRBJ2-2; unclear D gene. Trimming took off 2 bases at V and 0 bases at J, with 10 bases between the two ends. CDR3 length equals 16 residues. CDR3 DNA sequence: TGTGCCAGCAGTTTAAGAGCTCCGGCGAACACCGGGGAGCTGTTTTTT. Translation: CASSLRAPANTGELFF.

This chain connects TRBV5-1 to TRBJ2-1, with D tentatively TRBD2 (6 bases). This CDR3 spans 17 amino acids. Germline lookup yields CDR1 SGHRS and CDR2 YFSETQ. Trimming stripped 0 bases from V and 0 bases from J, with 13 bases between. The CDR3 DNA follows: TGCGCCAGCAGCTTGGTTGGTAGCGGCGACTCCTACAATGAGCAGTTCTTC. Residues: CASSLVGSGDSYNEQFF.

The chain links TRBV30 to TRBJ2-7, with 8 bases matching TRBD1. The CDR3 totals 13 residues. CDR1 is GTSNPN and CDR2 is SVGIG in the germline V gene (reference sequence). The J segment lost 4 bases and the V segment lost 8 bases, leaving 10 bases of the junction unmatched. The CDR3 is CAAKAGGLYEQYF. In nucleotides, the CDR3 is TGTGCCGCAAAGGCAGGGGGCTTGTACGAGCAGTACTTC.

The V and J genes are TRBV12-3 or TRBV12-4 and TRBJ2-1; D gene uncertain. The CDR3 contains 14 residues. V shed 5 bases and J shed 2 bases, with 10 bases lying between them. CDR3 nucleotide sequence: TGTGCCAGCAGTATCGACTGGGCCTACAATGAGCAGTTCTTC. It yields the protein CASSIDWAYNEQFF.